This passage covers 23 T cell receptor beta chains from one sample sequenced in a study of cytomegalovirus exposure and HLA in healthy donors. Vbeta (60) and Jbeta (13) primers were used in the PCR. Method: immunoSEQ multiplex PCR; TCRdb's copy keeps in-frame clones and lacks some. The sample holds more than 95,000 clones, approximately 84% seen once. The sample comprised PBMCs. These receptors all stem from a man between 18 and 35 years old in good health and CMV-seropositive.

The CDR3 here is CSVEDRATYEQYF. CDR3 in DNA: TGCAGCGTTGAAGACAGGGCTACCTACGAGCAGTACTTC. The chain recombines TRBV29-1 with TRBJ2-7; D possibly corresponds to TRBD1 (5 bases). This CDR3 contains 13 residues. V lost 0 bases to trimming and J lost 2 bases, with 8 bases between them. Germline CDR1 is SQVTM and CDR2 is ANQGSEA.

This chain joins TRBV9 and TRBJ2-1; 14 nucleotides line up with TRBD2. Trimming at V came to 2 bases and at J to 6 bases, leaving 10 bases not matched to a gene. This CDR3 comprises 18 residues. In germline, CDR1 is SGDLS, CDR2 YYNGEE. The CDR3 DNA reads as TGTGCCAGCAGCGTTACGACTAGCGGGGGGGCTAGACGCAATGAGCAGTTCTTC. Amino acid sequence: CASSVTTSGGARRNEQFF.

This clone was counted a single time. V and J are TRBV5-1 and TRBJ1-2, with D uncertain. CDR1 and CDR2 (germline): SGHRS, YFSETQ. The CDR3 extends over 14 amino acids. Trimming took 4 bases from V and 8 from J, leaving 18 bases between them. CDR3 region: CASSPEGESGGYTF. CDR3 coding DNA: TGCGCCAGCAGCCCCGAGGGAGAGTCGGGAGGCTACACCTTC.

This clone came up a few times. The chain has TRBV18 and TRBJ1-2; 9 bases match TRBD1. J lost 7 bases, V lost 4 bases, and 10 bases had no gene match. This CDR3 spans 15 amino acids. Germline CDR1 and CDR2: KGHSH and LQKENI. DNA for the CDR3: TGTGCCAGCTCACGCCCAACAGGGACAGGGTCTGGCTACACCTTC. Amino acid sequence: CASSRPTGTGSGYTF.

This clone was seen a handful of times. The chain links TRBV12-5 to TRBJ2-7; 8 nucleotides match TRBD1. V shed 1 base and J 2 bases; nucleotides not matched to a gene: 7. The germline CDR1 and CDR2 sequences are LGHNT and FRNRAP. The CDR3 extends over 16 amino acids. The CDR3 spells CASGLADTGGAYEQYF. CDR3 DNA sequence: TGTGCTAGTGGTTTGGCGGACACAGGGGGAGCCTACGAGCAGTACTTC.

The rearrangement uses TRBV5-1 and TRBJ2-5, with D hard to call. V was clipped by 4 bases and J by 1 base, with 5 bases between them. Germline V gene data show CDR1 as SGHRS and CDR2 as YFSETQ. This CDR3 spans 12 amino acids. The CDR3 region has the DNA TGCGCCAGCAGCGTCTCCCAAGAGACCCAGTACTTC. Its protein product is CASSVSQETQYF.

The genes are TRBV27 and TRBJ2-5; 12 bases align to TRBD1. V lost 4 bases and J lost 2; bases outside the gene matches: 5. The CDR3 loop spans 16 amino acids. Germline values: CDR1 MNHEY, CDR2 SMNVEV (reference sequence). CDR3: CASSSGTGGYQETQYF. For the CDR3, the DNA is TGTGCCAGCAGTTCCGGGACAGGGGGCTATCAAGAGACCCAGTACTTC.

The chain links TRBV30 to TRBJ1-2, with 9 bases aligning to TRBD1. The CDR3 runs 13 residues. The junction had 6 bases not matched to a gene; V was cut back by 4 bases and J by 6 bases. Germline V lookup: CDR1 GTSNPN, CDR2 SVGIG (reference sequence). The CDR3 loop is CAWNTGGPNGYTF. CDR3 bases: TGTGCCTGGAATACAGGGGGCCCTAATGGCTACACCTTC. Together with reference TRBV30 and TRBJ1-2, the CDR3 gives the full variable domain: SQTIHQWPATLVQPVGSPLSLECTVEGTSNPNLYWYRQAAGRGLQLLFYSVGIGQISSEVPQNLSASRPQDRQFILSSKKLLLSDSGFYLCAWNTGGPNGYTFGSGTRLTVV.

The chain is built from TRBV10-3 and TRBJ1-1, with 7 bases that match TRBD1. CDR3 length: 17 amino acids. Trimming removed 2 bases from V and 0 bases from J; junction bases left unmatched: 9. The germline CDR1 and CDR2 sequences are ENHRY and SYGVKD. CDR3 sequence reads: CAISERQGRGMNTEAFF. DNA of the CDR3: TGTGCCATCAGTGAGCGACAGGGTCGAGGGATGAACACTGAAGCTTTCTTT.

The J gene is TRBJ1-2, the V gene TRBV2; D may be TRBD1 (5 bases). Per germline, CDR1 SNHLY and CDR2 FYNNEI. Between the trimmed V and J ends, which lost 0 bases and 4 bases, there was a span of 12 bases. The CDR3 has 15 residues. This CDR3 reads CASSEAWGGGYGYTF. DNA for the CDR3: TGTGCCAGCAGTGAAGCCTGGGGGGGTGGCTATGGCTACACCTTC.

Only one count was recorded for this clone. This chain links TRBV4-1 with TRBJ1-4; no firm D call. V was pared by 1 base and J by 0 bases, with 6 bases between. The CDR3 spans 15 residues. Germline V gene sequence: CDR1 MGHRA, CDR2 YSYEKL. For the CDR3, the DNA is TGCGCCAGCAGCCAAGGGCCCGCAACTAATGAAAAACTGTTTTTT. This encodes CASSQGPATNEKLFF.

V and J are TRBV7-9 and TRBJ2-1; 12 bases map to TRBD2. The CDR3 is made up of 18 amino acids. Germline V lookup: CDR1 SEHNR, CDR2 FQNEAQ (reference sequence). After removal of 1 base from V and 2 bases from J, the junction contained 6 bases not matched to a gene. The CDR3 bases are TGTGCCAGCAGCTTAGGGACTAGCGGGAATCCTACCTACAATGAGCAGTTCTTC. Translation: CASSLGTSGNPTYNEQFF.

CDR3: CASSFRGGAFLEGTQYF. The CDR3 DNA reads as TGTGCCAGTAGTTTCCGGGGGGGGGCGTTCCTCGAGGGGACCCAGTACTTC. The chain has TRBV19 and TRBJ2-5; 8 bases are a match to TRBD2. CDR1 is LNHDA and CDR2 is SQIVND in the germline V gene (reference sequence). V shed 5 bases, J shed 7 bases, and the junction held 18 bases outside the gene matches. The CDR3 is made up of 17 amino acids.

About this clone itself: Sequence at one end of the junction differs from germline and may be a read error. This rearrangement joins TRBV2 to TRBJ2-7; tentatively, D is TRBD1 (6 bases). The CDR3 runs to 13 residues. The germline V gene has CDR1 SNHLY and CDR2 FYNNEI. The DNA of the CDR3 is TGTGCCAGCAGCGAAGGGGGAGATGGCGAGCAGTACTTC. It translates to CASSEGGDGEQYF.

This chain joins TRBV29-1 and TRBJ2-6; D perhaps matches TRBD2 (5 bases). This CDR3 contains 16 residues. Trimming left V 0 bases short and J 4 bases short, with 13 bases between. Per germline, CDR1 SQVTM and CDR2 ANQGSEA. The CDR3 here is CSVEDRGGAGANVLTF. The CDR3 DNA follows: TGCAGCGTTGAAGACCGGGGTGGCGCCGGGGCCAACGTCCTGACTTTC.

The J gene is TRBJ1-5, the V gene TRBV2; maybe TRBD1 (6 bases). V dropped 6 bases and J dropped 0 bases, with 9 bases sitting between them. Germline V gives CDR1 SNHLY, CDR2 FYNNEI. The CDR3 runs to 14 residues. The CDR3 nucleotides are TGTGCCAGCAGGAGGACAGATAGCAATCAGCCCCAGCATTTT. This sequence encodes CASRRTDSNQPQHF.

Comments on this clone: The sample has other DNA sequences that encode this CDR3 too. The CDR3 sequence is CAGGRLNTEAFF. The DNA of the CDR3 is TGTGCCGGAGGACGGTTGAACACTGAAGCTTTCTTT. This chain connects TRBV2 to TRBJ1-1; D uncertain. The V end lost 11 bases, the J end lost 0 bases, and 10 bases lay between the germline ends. CDR1 is SNHLY, CDR2 FYNNEI, per germline. The CDR3 contains 12 residues. Full variable domain (remainder filled in from reference TRBV2 and TRBJ1-1): EPEVTQTPSHQVTQMGQEVILRCVPISNHLYFYWYRQILGQKVEFLVSFYNNEISEKSEIFDDQFSVERPDGSNFTLKIRSTKLEDSAMYFCAGGRLNTEAFFGQGTRLTVV.

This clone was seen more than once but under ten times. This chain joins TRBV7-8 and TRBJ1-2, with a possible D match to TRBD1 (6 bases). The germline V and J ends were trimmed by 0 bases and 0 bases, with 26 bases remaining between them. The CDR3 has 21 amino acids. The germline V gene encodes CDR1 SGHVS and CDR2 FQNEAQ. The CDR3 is CASSLAQSATGHRQANYGYTF. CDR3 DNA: TGTGCCAGCAGCTTAGCGCAGAGTGCAACGGGGCATCGACAGGCTAACTATGGCTACACCTTC.

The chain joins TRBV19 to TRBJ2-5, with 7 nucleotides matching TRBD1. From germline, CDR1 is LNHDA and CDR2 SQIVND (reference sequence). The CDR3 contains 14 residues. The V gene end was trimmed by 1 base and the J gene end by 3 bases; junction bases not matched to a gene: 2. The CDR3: CASSIVGTEETQYF. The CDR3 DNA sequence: TGTGCCAGTAGTATAGTCGGGACAGAAGAGACCCAGTACTTC.

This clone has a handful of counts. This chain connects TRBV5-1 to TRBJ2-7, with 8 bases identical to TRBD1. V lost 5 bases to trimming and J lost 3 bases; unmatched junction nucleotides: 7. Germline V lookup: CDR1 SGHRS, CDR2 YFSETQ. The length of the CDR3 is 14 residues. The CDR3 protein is CASRRGTGDYEQYF. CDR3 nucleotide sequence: TGCGCCAGCAGAAGAGGGACAGGCGACTACGAGCAGTACTTC.

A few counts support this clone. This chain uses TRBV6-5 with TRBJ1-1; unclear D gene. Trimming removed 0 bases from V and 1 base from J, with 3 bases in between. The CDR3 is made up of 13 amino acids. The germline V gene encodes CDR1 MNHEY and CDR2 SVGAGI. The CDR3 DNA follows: TGTGCCAGCAGTTACTCCAGGAACACTGAAGCTTTCTTT. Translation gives CASSYSRNTEAFF.

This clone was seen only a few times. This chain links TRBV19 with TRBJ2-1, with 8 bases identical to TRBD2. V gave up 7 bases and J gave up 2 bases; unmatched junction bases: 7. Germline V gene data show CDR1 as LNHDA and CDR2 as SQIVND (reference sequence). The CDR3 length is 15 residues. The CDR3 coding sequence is TGTGCCAGTATCCGGACTAGCTCTCCCTACAATGAGCAGTTCTTC. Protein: CASIRTSSPYNEQFF.

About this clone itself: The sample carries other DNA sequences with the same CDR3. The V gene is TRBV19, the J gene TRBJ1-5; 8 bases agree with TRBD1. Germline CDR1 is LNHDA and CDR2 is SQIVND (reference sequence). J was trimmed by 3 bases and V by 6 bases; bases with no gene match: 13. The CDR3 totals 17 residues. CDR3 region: CASSARRQGSNNQPQHF. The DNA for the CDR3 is TGTGCCAGTAGCGCCCGTAGACAGGGGTCGAACAATCAGCCCCAGCATTTT.